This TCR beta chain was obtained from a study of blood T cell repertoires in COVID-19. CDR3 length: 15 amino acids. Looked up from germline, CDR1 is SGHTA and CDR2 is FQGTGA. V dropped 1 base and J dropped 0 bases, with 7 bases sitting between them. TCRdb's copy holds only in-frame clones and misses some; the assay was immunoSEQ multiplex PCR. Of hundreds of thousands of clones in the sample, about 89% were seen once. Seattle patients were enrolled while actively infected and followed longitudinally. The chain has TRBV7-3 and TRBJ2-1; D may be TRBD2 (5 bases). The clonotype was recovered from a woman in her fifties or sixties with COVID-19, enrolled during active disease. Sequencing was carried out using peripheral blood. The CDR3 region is CASSLSGFSYNEQFF. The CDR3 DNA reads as TGTGCCAGCAGCTTAAGCGGGTTCTCCTACAATGAGCAGTTCTTC.